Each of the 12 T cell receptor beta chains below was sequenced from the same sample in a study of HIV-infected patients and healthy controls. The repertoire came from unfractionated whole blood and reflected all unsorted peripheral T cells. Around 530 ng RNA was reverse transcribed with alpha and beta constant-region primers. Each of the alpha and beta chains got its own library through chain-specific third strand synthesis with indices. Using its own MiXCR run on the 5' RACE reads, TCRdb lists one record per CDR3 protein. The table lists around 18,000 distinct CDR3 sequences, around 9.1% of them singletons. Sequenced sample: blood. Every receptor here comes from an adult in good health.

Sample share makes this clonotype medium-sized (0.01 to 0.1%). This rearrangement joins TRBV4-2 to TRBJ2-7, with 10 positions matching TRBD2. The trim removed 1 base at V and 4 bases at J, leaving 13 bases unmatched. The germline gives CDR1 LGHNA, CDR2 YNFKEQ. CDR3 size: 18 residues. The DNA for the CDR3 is TGTGCCAGCAGCCAAGCCGAGGGGCTAGCGGGAGAAAGGTACGAGCAGTACTTC. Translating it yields CASSQAEGLAGERYEQYF.

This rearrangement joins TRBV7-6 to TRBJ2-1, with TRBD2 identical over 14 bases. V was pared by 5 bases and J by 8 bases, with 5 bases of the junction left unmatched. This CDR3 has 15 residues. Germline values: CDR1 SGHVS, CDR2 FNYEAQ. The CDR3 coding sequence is TGTGCCAGCAGCCCAGGGGGACTAGCGGGAGATGAGCAGTTCTTC. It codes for CASSPGGLAGDEQFF.

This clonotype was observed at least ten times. Here the CDR3 reads CASSYGRGSGQETQYF. The CDR3 DNA follows: TGTGCCAGCAGTTACGGCAGGGGCTCGGGGCAAGAGACCCAGTACTTC. This chain connects TRBV6-2 or TRBV6-3 to TRBJ2-5; TRBD1 is a possible D gene (6 bases). The CDR3 loop spans 16 amino acids. In germline, CDR1 is MNHEY, CDR2 SVGEGT. V lost 2 bases and J lost 2, with 15 bases in between.

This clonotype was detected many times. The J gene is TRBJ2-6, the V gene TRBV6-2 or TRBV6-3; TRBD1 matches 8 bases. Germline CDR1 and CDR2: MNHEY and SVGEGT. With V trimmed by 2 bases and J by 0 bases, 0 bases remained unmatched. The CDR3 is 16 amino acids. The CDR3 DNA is TGTGCCAGCAGTTACACAGGGGGCTCTGGGGCCAACGTCCTGACTTTC. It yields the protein CASSYTGGSGANVLTF.

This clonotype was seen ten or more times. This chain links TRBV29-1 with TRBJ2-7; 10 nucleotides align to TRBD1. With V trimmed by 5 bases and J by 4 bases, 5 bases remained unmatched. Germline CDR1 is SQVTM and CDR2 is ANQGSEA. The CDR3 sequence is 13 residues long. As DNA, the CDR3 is TGCAGCGTTATAACGGGACAGGGGTACGAGCAGTACTTC. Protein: CSVITGQGYEQYF.

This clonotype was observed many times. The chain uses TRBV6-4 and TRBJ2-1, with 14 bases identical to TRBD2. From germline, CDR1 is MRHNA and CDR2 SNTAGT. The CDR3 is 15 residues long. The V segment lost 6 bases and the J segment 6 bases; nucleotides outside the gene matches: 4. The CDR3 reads CASSAGTSGSNEQFF. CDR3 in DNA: TGTGCCAGCAGCGCCGGGACTAGCGGGAGCAATGAGCAGTTCTTC.

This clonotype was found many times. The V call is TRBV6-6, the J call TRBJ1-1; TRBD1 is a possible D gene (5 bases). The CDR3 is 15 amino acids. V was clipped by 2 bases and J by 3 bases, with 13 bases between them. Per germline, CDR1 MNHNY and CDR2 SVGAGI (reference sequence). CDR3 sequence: CASSYPGGGDTEAFF. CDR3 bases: TGTGCCAGCAGTTACCCCGGGGGGGGGGACACTGAAGCTTTCTTT.

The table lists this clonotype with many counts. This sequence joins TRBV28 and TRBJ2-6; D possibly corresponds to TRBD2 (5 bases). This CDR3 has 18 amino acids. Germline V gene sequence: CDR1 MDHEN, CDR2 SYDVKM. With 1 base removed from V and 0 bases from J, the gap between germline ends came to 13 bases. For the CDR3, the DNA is TGTGCCAGCAGTTTATTTACGGGGATATTCTCTGGGGCCAACGTCCTGACTTTC. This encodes CASSLFTGIFSGANVLTF.

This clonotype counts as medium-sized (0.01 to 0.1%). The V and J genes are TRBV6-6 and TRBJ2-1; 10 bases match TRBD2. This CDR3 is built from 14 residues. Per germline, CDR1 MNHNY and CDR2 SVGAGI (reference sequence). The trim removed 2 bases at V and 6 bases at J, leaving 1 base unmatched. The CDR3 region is CASSYPSGSNEQFF. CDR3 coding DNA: TGTGCCAGCAGTTACCCTAGCGGGAGCAATGAGCAGTTCTTC.

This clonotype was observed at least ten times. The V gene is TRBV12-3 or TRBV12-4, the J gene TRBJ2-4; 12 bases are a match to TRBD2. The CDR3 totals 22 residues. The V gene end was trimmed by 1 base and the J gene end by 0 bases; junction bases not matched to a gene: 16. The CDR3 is CASSLGQIPTSGSWEAKNIQYF. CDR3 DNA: TGTGCCAGCAGTTTAGGGCAGATTCCGACTAGCGGGAGTTGGGAAGCCAAAAACATTCAGTACTTC.

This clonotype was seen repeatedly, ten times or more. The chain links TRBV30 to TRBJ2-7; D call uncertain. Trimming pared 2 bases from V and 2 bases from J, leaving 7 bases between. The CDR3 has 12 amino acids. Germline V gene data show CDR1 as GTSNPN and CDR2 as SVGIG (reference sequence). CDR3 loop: CAWSKGTYEQYF. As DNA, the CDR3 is TGTGCCTGGAGTAAAGGAACCTACGAGCAGTACTTC.

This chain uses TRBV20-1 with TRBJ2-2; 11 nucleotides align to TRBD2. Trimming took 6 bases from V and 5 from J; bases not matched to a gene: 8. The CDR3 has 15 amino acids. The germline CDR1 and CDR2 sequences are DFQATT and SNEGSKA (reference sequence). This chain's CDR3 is CSAPTSGTWTGELFF. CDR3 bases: TGCAGTGCGCCGACTAGCGGGACCTGGACCGGGGAGCTGTTTTTT.